Following are 27 T cell receptor beta chains from one sample sequenced in a study of graft-versus-host responses after intestinal transplantation. Generated by immunoSEQ multiplex PCR, the TCRdb table keeps only in-frame clones and is missing some. The sample carries 95,000 or so clones, around 90% recorded once. Sequenced here: PBMCs, sampled approximately 420 days after intestinal transplant. The receptors stem from a human patient who received an intestinal transplant, so some T cells may come from the graft donor.

This chain connects TRBV10-3 to TRBJ2-5; 9 bases line up with TRBD2. The J call may not be correct, given that the DNA end is closer to TRBJ2-7. In germline, CDR1 is ENHRY, CDR2 SYGVKD. This CDR3 contains 14 residues. CDR3 nucleotide sequence: TGTGCCATCTGGTGGGCGGGGGGGCCACACGAGCAGTACTTC. It is translated as CAIWWAGGPHEQYF.

The chain uses TRBV18 and TRBJ1-1; tentatively, D is TRBD1 (5 bases). Germline V lookup: CDR1 KGHSH, CDR2 LQKENI. V was clipped by 5 bases and J by 0 bases, with 7 bases between them. The CDR3 covers 13 residues. CDR3 amino acids: CASSKGLNTEAFF. The CDR3 region has the DNA TGTGCCAGCTCAAAGGGGTTGAACACTGAAGCTTTCTTT.

This chain joins TRBV5-1 and TRBJ1-1; the match to TRBD1 covers 9 bases. This CDR3 is 14 amino acids long. Germline V gene data show CDR1 as SGHRS and CDR2 as YFSETQ. The J segment lost 1 base and the V segment lost 4 bases, leaving 2 bases of the junction unmatched. The CDR3 DNA is TGCGCCAGCAGCACACAGGGGGCGAACACTGAAGCTTTCTTT. Translating it yields CASSTQGANTEAFF.

The genes are TRBV7-3 and TRBJ2-3; D gene unclear. The CDR3 sequence is 13 residues long. The ends were cut back, 5 bases at V and 2 bases at J, with 8 bases in the middle. Per germline, CDR1 SGHTA and CDR2 FQGTGA. Written as DNA, the CDR3 is TGTGCCAGCAGCCGGACGCTCACAGATACGCAGTATTTT. This codes for CASSRTLTDTQYF.

This chain connects TRBV2 to TRBJ2-7; weak D call: TRBD2 (5 bases). Germline-derived CDR1 and CDR2 are SNHLY and FYNNEI. The CDR3 consists of 14 residues. V was clipped by 0 bases and J by 13 bases, with 19 bases between them. CDR3 protein: CASSEAPGSDLAYF. CDR3 coding DNA: TGTGCCAGCAGTGAAGCGCCTGGGAGTGACCTGGCCTACTTC.

The DNA of the CDR3 is TGTGCCAGCAGTGAAGCACTGGGGAACAATCAGCCCCAGCATTTT. Protein sequence: CASSEALGNNQPQHF. The genes are TRBV6-1 and TRBJ1-5; no firm D call. CDR1 and CDR2 from the germline V gene are MNHNS and SASEGT. There are 15 residues in the CDR3. Deletions cut 0 bases from V and 3 bases from J, with 9 bases between.

This clone has only one observation. This chain connects TRBV28 to TRBJ1-4; a weak D match, TRBD1 (6 bases). V was pared by 5 bases and J by 8 bases, with 15 bases between. The CDR3 runs to 14 residues. The germline V gene has CDR1 MDHEN and CDR2 SYDVKM. In DNA, the CDR3 is TGTGCCAGCAGTACCCCACAGGGCGACGAAAAACTGTTTTTT. Translating gives CASSTPQGDEKLFF. The complete variable domain, with remaining parts taken from reference TRBV28 and TRBJ1-4, reads DVKVTQSSRYLVKRTGEKVFLECVQDMDHENMFWYRQDPGLGLRLIYFSYDVKMKEKGDIPEGYSVSREKKERFSLILESASTNQTSMYLCASSTPQGDEKLFFGSGTQLSVL.

This clone was seen a single time. The CDR3 nucleotides read TGTGCCAGCCTGATATACAGCTCCTACAATGAGCAGTTCTTC. Amino acid sequence: CASLIYSSYNEQFF. The J gene is TRBJ2-1, the V gene TRBV6-5; D is unclear. V dropped 8 bases and J dropped 0 bases, with 11 bases sitting between them. CDR3 length: 14 amino acids. From germline, CDR1 is MNHEY and CDR2 SVGAGI.

The genes are TRBV5-6 and TRBJ2-5, with unresolved D. Trimming removed 5 bases from V and 1 base from J, with 18 bases in between. CDR3 length equals 16 residues. Germline CDR1 is SGHDT and CDR2 is YYEEEE. The CDR3, as DNA: TGTGCCAGCAGTCCATGGCTGGCGACGAGCCAAGAGACCCAGTACTTC. This gives the protein CASSPWLATSQETQYF.

The CDR3 coding sequence is TGTGCCATCAGTGATTGGCAGGAGTATGGCTACACCTTC. It specifies CAISDWQEYGYTF. The chain joins TRBV10-3 to TRBJ1-2, with D unclear. The CDR3 runs to 13 residues. The V and J ends lost 3 bases and 5 bases respectively, with 10 bases between them. The germline V gene encodes CDR1 ENHRY and CDR2 SYGVKD.

The chain employs TRBV4-1 and TRBJ1-1, with D possibly matching TRBD1 (5 bases). Germline CDR1 is MGHRA and CDR2 is YSYEKL. The CDR3 is 14 residues long. V lost 6 bases, J lost 3 bases, and 14 bases lay in between. CDR3 region: CASSPREGDTEAFF. The DNA of the CDR3 is TGCGCCAGCAGTCCTCGGGAAGGGGACACTGAAGCTTTCTTT.

The CDR3 DNA reads as TGTGCCAGCACCCAGTCGGGACAGCATTACAATGAGCAGTTCTTC. Encoded protein: CASTQSGQHYNEQFF. This chain links TRBV27 with TRBJ2-1; TRBD1 matches 7 bases. V was pared by 7 bases and J by 4 bases, with 10 bases of the junction left unmatched. Germline values: CDR1 MNHEY, CDR2 SMNVEV (reference sequence). The CDR3 length is 15 residues.

The CDR3 DNA reads TGTGCCAGCAGCTGGGAACAGGATTATGGCTACACCTTC. It yields the protein CASSWEQDYGYTF. The chain joins TRBV11-2 to TRBJ1-2; a possible D gene is TRBD1 (5 bases). Germline lookup yields CDR1 SGHAT and CDR2 FQNNGV. This CDR3 spans 13 amino acids. The V end was cut by 4 bases, the J end by 5 bases, with 11 bases between.

This chain links TRBV20-1 with TRBJ1-1; D not resolved. The germline V and J ends were trimmed by 1 base and 7 bases, with 4 bases remaining between them. The CDR3 is 10 amino acids. Germline CDR1 is DFQATT and CDR2 is SNEGSKA (reference sequence). This CDR3 reads CSARGSEAFF. In DNA form, the CDR3 reads TGCAGTGCTAGAGGTAGTGAAGCTTTCTTT.

The chain carries TRBV11-2 and TRBJ1-1; possible D gene TRBD1, 5 bases. CDR1 is SGHAT and CDR2 is FQNNGV in the germline V gene. Trimming removed 5 bases from V and 4 bases from J, with 11 bases in between. CDR3 length: 13 residues. CDR3 coding DNA: TGTGCCAGCAGCCGACCGGGGGGCACTGAAGCTTTCTTT. It yields the protein CASSRPGGTEAFF.

For the CDR3, the DNA is TGTGCCAGGAATACAGGGGGGGACCCCTACGAGCAGTACTTC. Protein: CARNTGGDPYEQYF. The chain recombines TRBV6-5 with TRBJ2-7, with D perhaps matching TRBD1 (8 bases). This CDR3 spans 14 amino acids. Germline V gene lookup returns CDR1 MNHEY and CDR2 SVGAGI. Trimming took off 9 bases at V and 2 bases at J, with 17 bases between the two ends.

Comment on this clone: The same CDR3 arises from other DNA sequences in this sample as well. This chain links TRBV6-5 with TRBJ2-2; D uncertain. Trimming cost V 1 base and J 2 bases, with 5 bases left between them. CDR3 length equals 14 residues. From germline, CDR1 is MNHEY and CDR2 SVGAGI. The DNA of the CDR3 is TGTGCCAGCAGTTACTGGAGAAACACCGGGGAGCTGTTTTTT. This encodes CASSYWRNTGELFF.

This clone appeared a single time. The chain uses TRBV5-1 and TRBJ2-5; perhaps TRBD1 as D (5 bases). V lost 0 bases and J 3 bases, leaving 6 bases between the germline ends. The V gene's germline CDR1 is SGHRS and CDR2 YFSETQ. The CDR3 loop spans 13 amino acids. CDR3 sequence (DNA): TGCGCCAGCAGCTTGGTAGGGGAAGAGACCCAGTACTTC. Translation: CASSLVGEETQYF.

The gene calls are TRBV9 and TRBJ2-2, with D unresolved. V lost 1 base and J 6 bases, leaving 1 base between the germline ends. This CDR3 region has 11 residues. CDR1 SGDLS and CDR2 YYNGEE come from the germline V gene. The CDR3 nucleotides read TGTGCCAGCAGCGTATCCGGGGAGCTGTTTTTT. Its protein product is CASSVSGELFF.

This clone was recorded only once. Other DNA sequences in the same sample also yield this CDR3. CDR3 residues: CASSQAQRRFGPNTGELFF. CDR3 DNA sequence: TGCGCCAGCAGCCAAGCCCAAAGACGGTTCGGTCCGAACACCGGGGAGCTGTTTTTT. The genes are TRBV4-1 and TRBJ2-2; D uncertain. The CDR3 is 19 residues long. Germline-derived CDR1 and CDR2 are MGHRA and YSYEKL. Trimming removed 1 base from V and 0 bases from J, with 18 bases in between.

The chain links TRBV6-5 to TRBJ1-4; 7 positions agree with TRBD1. This CDR3 spans 15 amino acids. V lost 6 bases to trimming and J lost 6 bases; unmatched junction nucleotides: 10. CDR1 is MNHEY, CDR2 SVGAGI, per germline. CDR3 DNA: TGTGCCAGCAGCCGACAGGGCCCTCGGGATGAAAAACTGTTTTTT. Residues: CASSRQGPRDEKLFF.

The sample holds one count of this clone. The chain links TRBV19 to TRBJ2-7; 7 nucleotides match TRBD2. The CDR3 covers 16 residues. The J segment lost 0 bases and the V segment lost 5 bases, leaving 10 bases of the junction unmatched. CDR1 is LNHDA and CDR2 is SQIVND in the germline V gene (reference sequence). In nucleotides, the CDR3 is TGTGCCAGTAGTCGAGCGGGACTCCCGAGCTCCTACGAGCAGTACTTC. It codes for CASSRAGLPSSYEQYF.

The rearrangement links TRBV2 to TRBJ1-5, with 8 bases identical to TRBD1. V dropped 4 bases and J dropped 4; count of bases not matched to a gene: 3. The germline CDR1 and CDR2 sequences are SNHLY and FYNNEI. The CDR3 is 14 residues long. This CDR3 reads CASSAGTGNQPQHF. The CDR3 DNA is TGTGCCAGCAGTGCCGGGACAGGTAATCAGCCCCAGCATTTT.

The genes are TRBV6-5 and TRBJ2-7; perhaps TRBD1 as D (5 bases). Trimming removed 2 bases at V and 0 bases at J, with 8 bases between. CDR3 length equals 14 residues. The germline V gene has CDR1 MNHEY and CDR2 SVGAGI. CDR3 protein: CASSYLGASYEQYF. DNA for the CDR3: TGTGCCAGCAGTTACCTAGGGGCCTCCTACGAGCAGTACTTC.

The V gene is TRBV4-1, the J gene TRBJ1-1; D gene ambiguous. This CDR3 is 16 amino acids long. In germline, CDR1 is MGHRA, CDR2 YSYEKL. The germline V and J ends were trimmed by 1 base and 5 bases, with 17 bases remaining between them. CDR3 nucleotide sequence: TGCGCCAGCAGCCAAGTCGGGGTTACCCGGGGAACTGAAGCTTTCTTT. Translating it yields CASSQVGVTRGTEAFF.

The sample holds a few counts of this clone. The chain recombines TRBV6-5 with TRBJ1-1; D not certain. Trimming took off 6 bases at V and 0 bases at J, with 8 bases between the two ends. This CDR3 region has 13 residues. Germline assignment: CDR1 MNHEY and CDR2 SVGAGI. CDR3 sequence: CASSLVLNTEAFF. For the CDR3, the DNA is TGTGCCAGCAGCCTGGTCCTGAACACTGAAGCTTTCTTT.

The gene calls are TRBV10-2 and TRBJ1-1, with D maybe TRBD1 (5 bases). This CDR3 comprises 13 residues. V was cut by 5 bases and J by 10 bases, with 17 bases left in between. Germline loops: CDR1 WSHSY, CDR2 SAAADI. The CDR3 loop is CASSRMGGEGAFF. The CDR3 DNA follows: TGCGCCAGCAGTCGGATGGGGGGGGAAGGAGCTTTCTTT.